The TCR beta chain under discussion was sequenced for a study of shared clonotypes between healthy human individuals. Recent acute infections and vaccinations were absent in the healthy HIV-negative adult donors. Germline-derived CDR1 and CDR2 are MNHEY and SVGAGI. The CDR3 extends over 13 amino acids. Trimming took 5 bases from V and 8 from J, leaving 12 bases between them. Data came from immunoSEQ multiplex PCR; TCRdb stores just in-frame clones and leaves some out. The repertoire consists of 1 million to 1.2 million clones, with 77% occurring once and the leading ten covering 0.89%. A few counts support this clone.

The specimen sequenced was memory CD4+ T cells from PBMCs. Specified subset: CD45RA-negative fraction. The receptor's source is a young man in good health. Some clones in this sample may be carry-over from other donors' samples. J is TRBJ1-4 and V is TRBV6-5; D call uncertain. CDR3 in amino acids: CASSPLTGEKLFF. CDR3 DNA sequence: TGTGCCAGCAGTCCCCTTACGGGGGAAAAACTGTTTTTT.